This T cell receptor (beta chain) was recovered during a study of T cells in Graves' hyperthyroidism and ophthalmopathy. The sample holds one count of this clonotype. For Graves' hyperthyroidism to be stable, ophthalmopathy could not progress within 18 months. Amplified regions were TCR beta CDR3 sequences from RNA transcripts. The HTBI set primed first-round TCR CDR3 RT-PCR. TCRdb reprocessed the multiplex PCR reads with MiXCR, giving one entry per CDR3 protein. The sample contains a few hundred thousand distinct CDR3 sequences, 35% to 55% of which appear only once. CDR3 length: 14 amino acids. Trimming removed 3 bases from V and 12 bases from J, with 15 bases in between. Germline CDR1 is MGHRA and CDR2 is YSYEKL.

The J gene is TRBJ1-6, the V gene TRBV4-1; no clear D gene. Sequenced material: peripheral blood or thyroid tissue (not recorded which). This clonotype originated in a woman aged 18-30 years with Graves' hyperthyroidism. In DNA, the CDR3 is TGCGCCAGCAGCCAGGACGGTGCCAAGAGACCCCTCCACTTT. The encoded protein is CASSQDGAKRPLHF.